The 13 T cell receptor beta chains given below trace back to one sample, sequenced in a study of T cell clonality in common variable immunodeficiency. Generated by immunoSEQ multiplex PCR, the TCRdb table keeps only in-frame clones and is missing some. Recorded here are approximately 50,000 clones, none singletons. Sequenced input: peripheral blood mononuclear cells. Receptors were obtained from a person aged 18 to 69 in good health.

Comment on this clone: The read comes to an end 3 residues before the CDR3 does, leaving the germline J gene to fill in the end. The V and J genes are TRBV11-2 and TRBJ2-7; 9 bases are a match to TRBD2. Germline CDR1 is SGHAT and CDR2 is FQNNGV. The CDR3 length is 14 residues. The junction had 8 bases not matched to a gene; V was cut back by 6 bases and J by 5 bases. The CDR3 DNA, read in part, is TGTGCCAGCAGGGATAGCGGGAGCGAACACGAG. Its protein product is CASRDSGSEHE. The whole CDR3 reads CASRDSGSEHEQYF.

For this clone: The CDR3 end is not reached by the read, which stops 3 residues before it; the germline J gene fills it in. The chain couples TRBV10-2 to TRBJ1-2; D gene ambiguous. Germline lookup yields CDR1 WSHSY and CDR2 SAAADI. CDR3 length: 13 amino acids. The CDR3 DNA, read in part, is TGCGCCAGCAGTTCCAGCGGGAAGGGCGGC. Amino acid sequence: CASSSSGKGG. The full-length CDR3 reads as CASSSSGKGGYTF.

This clone was counted ten times or more. The CDR3 goes on 3 residues after the read ends, and that part is filled in from the germline J gene. The chain joins TRBV13 to TRBJ2-5; the match to TRBD1 covers 8 bases. The CDR3 contains 14 residues. V dropped 6 bases and J dropped 7; count of bases not matched to a gene: 10. Germline CDR1 reads PRHDT; CDR2 reads FYEKMQ (reference sequence). The CDR3 DNA, read in part, is TGTGCCAGCAGACCAGGGGGCAGGTTCGTGACC. It translates to CASRPGGRFVT. The whole CDR3 region reads CASRPGGRFVTQYF.

The sample holds many counts of this clone. The read ends 3 residues early relative to the CDR3; the germline J gene fills the gap. The rearrangement links TRBV6-1 to TRBJ1-6; 8 positions match TRBD1. This CDR3 is built from 15 residues. With 4 bases clipped from V and 8 bases from J, the junction kept 7 bases outside the gene matches. The V gene's germline CDR1 is MNHNS and CDR2 SASEGT. Partial CDR3 DNA: TGTGCCAGCAGTGTCTCAGGGACAGGATATTCACCC. Translated: CASSVSGTGYSP. In full, the CDR3 is CASSVSGTGYSPLHF.

Comment on this clone: The read ends 3 residues before the CDR3 terminus; that terminus is restored from the germline J gene. J is TRBJ1-1 and V is TRBV7-9; perhaps TRBD1 as D (5 bases). This CDR3 has 11 amino acids. The germline CDR1 and CDR2 sequences are SEHNR and FQNEAQ (reference sequence). Partial CDR3 DNA: TGTGCCAGCAGCCAGGGAAGGGAG. As protein: CASSQGRE. The whole CDR3 sequence reads CASSQGREAFF.

This clone was observed many times. The sequence runs out 3 residues before the end of the CDR3; the remainder is reconstructed from the germline J gene. This chain links TRBV10-1 with TRBJ2-7, with TRBD2 matching 16 bases. After removal of 5 bases from V and 6 bases from J, the junction contained 7 bases not matched to a gene. CDR3 length: 16 amino acids. CDR1 and CDR2 (germline): WNHNN, SYGVQD (reference sequence). CDR3 DNA, as far as it was read: TGCGCCAGCAGTACCGGGACTAGCGGGAGGGTTCCCGAG. This encodes CASSTGTSGRVPE. The full CDR3 protein reads CASSTGTSGRVPEQYF.

At least ten counts were recorded for this clone. The read falls 3 residues short of the CDR3 end, and the missing part is taken from the germline J gene. The chain is built from TRBV24-1 and TRBJ2-5; the D gene is possibly TRBD2 (5 bases). The CDR3 extends over 15 amino acids. The V gene lost 2 bases and the J gene lost 1 base, with 10 bases spanning the gap. The germline CDR1 and CDR2 sequences are KGHDR and SFDVKD. The CDR3 region is CATSDSGLLQETQYF. The covered CDR3 bases are TGTGCCACCAGTGATTCCGGACTCCTCCAAGAGACC.

Many counts were recorded for this clone. The read falls 3 residues short of the CDR3 end, and the missing part is taken from the germline J gene. V usage is TRBV19 and J usage is TRBJ2-7; 12 bases match TRBD2. Looked up from germline, CDR1 is LNHDA and CDR2 is SQIVND (reference sequence). V dropped 5 bases and J dropped 1; count of bases not matched to a gene: 6. The CDR3 has 16 residues. Incomplete CDR3 DNA: TGTGCCAGTAGTTATACCCTAGCGGGAGGGTCCTACGAG. Its protein is CASSYTLAGGSYE. The CDR3 as a whole reads CASSYTLAGGSYEQYF.

This clone has a count of ten or more. The CDR3 end is not reached by the read, which stops 3 residues before it; the germline J gene fills it in. This rearrangement joins TRBV28 to TRBJ2-3, with TRBD2 matching 9 bases. Per germline, CDR1 MDHEN and CDR2 SYDVKM. Trimming took 5 bases from V and 2 from J; bases not matched to a gene: 8. The CDR3 consists of 16 residues. Partial CDR3 DNA: TGTGCCAGCAGTGCCCCCCGCGGGAGGGACACAGATACG. Its protein product is CASSAPRGRDTDT. The entire CDR3 protein is CASSAPRGRDTDTQYF.

This clone came up many times. The DNA ends 3 residues before the CDR3 does, and the rest of the CDR3 is filled in from the germline J gene. The chain has TRBV7-9 and TRBJ2-3; perhaps TRBD2 as D (6 bases). CDR1 is SEHNR, CDR2 FQNEAQ, per germline (reference sequence). V lost 5 bases and J lost 6, with 9 bases in between. The CDR3 extends over 12 amino acids. The CDR3 DNA, read in part, is TGTGCCAGCAGCGGAGGGTCGGATACG. This codes for CASSGGSDT. The whole CDR3 sequence reads CASSGGSDTQYF.

This clone has a count of ten or more. The read falls 3 residues short of the CDR3 end, and the missing part is taken from the germline J gene. The chain uses TRBV5-6 and TRBJ2-1; 7 nucleotides line up with TRBD2. Germline CDR1 reads SGHDT; CDR2 reads YYEEEE. The CDR3 has 15 residues. Unmatched junction bases numbered 7, after V lost 4 bases and J lost 3 bases. The CDR3 DNA, read in part, is TGTGCCAGCAGCACAGGACTAGACCTCTACAATGAG. Its translation: CASSTGLDLYNE. The complete CDR3 sequence is CASSTGLDLYNEQFF.

There are many counts of this clone. The read falls 3 residues short of the CDR3 end, and the missing part is taken from the germline J gene. The chain recombines TRBV19 with TRBJ1-2; D is unresolved. The CDR3 sequence is 14 residues long. CDR1 is LNHDA and CDR2 is SQIVND in the germline V gene (reference sequence). Deletions cut 4 bases from V and 3 bases from J, with 12 bases between. CDR3 in amino acids: CASSTPRADYGYTF. The sequenced CDR3 bases are TGTGCCAGTAGTACCCCGAGGGCTGACTATGGC.

This clone was observed at least ten times. The CDR3 end lies 3 residues beyond the end of the read and is filled in from the germline J gene. This chain uses TRBV2 with TRBJ2-1; D not certain. This CDR3 has 14 residues. The ends were cut back, 3 bases at V and 7 bases at J, with 13 bases in the middle. The germline gives CDR1 SNHLY, CDR2 FYNNEI. CDR3 region: CASSESTQTNEQFF. Partial CDR3 DNA: TGTGCCAGCAGTGAGAGTACCCAGACTAATGAG.